The 18 T cell receptor beta chains below come from one sample, sequenced in a study of blood T cell repertoires in COVID-19 (dated by TCRdb to the early 2020s). Library preparation was by the immunoSEQ multiplex PCR assay. The table was pulled from immuneACCESS by TCRdb, which kept in-frame rearrangements only. Such tables lose some clones; where checked, under half of the loss comes from unresolved V genes, and the rest has no known cause. Present in this sample are about 310,000 clones, 85% of which were seen just once. The top ten clonotypes cover 1.5% to 2% of the sample. Sequencing was carried out using PBMCs or T cells enriched from blood (not recorded which). The receptors derive from a woman under 40 who had been exposed to COVID-19.

In nucleotides, the CDR3 is TGTGCCAGCAGCCTCAGGGGGCGCGGTGACTACCAGCCCCAGCATTTT. Amino acids: CASSLRGRGDYQPQHF. The chain combines TRBV6-2 or TRBV6-3 with TRBJ1-5; TRBD1 matches 8 bases. J gave up 7 bases and V 6 bases, and 14 bases lay outside the gene matches. Germline CDR1 is MNHEY and CDR2 is SVGEGT. This CDR3 contains 16 residues.

The chain links TRBV28 to TRBJ2-1, with 9 bases identical to TRBD2. Germline V lookup: CDR1 MDHEN, CDR2 SYDVKM. V was pared by 3 bases and J by 2 bases, with 5 bases of the junction left unmatched. The CDR3 is 16 amino acids. The CDR3 is CASSLRAGGTYNEQFF. The CDR3 region has the DNA TGTGCCAGCAGTTTGAGGGCGGGAGGGACCTACAATGAGCAGTTCTTC.

The rearrangement uses TRBV7-3 and TRBJ1-2; TRBD1 agrees at 9 bases. Losses at the gene ends were 2 bases for V and 7 bases for J; bases not matched to a gene: 8. The CDR3 is made up of 15 amino acids. CDR1 and CDR2 (germline): SGHTA, FQGTGA. The CDR3 nucleotides are TGTGCCAGCAGCTTACGTTTACAGGGGGCAGGTGGCTACACCTTC. Translating it yields CASSLRLQGAGGYTF.

The chain is built from TRBV19 and TRBJ2-7; tentative D call: TRBD2 (6 bases). The V end was cut by 1 base, the J end by 4 bases, with 11 bases between. Germline loops: CDR1 LNHDA, CDR2 SQIVND (reference sequence). CDR3 size: 14 residues. The CDR3 region has the DNA TGTGCCAGTAGTATAGTGGCCGGGACTTACGAGCAGTACTTC. Amino acids: CASSIVAGTYEQYF.

This clone appeared once. V gene TRBV4-1 combines with J gene TRBJ2-1, with 11 bases lining up with TRBD2. This CDR3 comprises 17 residues. The ends lost 4 bases at V and 2 bases at J; junction bases unmatched: 7. Germline V gene lookup returns CDR1 MGHRA and CDR2 YSYEKL. As DNA, the CDR3 is TGCGCCAGCAGCCGAGAACTAGCGGGGGACGCCTACAATGAGCAGTTCTTC. Its protein product is CASSRELAGDAYNEQFF.

The chain carries TRBV30 and TRBJ2-3; no clear D. The CDR3 sequence is 12 residues long. V lost 4 bases to trimming and J lost 6 bases, with 11 bases between them. Germline-derived CDR1 and CDR2 are GTSNPN and SVGIG (reference sequence). The CDR3 loop is CAWKPGWDTQYF. As DNA, the CDR3 is TGTGCCTGGAAACCTGGCTGGGATACGCAGTATTTT.

This chain uses TRBV11-3 with TRBJ2-2; TRBD1 matches 8 bases. The germline V gene has CDR1 SGHNT and CDR2 YENEEA. V dropped 5 bases and J dropped 3; count of bases not matched to a gene: 8. The length of the CDR3 is 16 residues. CDR3 sequence reads: CASSRADRAYTGELFF. Written as DNA, the CDR3 is TGTGCCAGCAGCCGGGCGGACAGGGCCTACACCGGGGAGCTGTTTTTT.

The V and J genes are TRBV10-3 and TRBJ1-4; possibly TRBD1 for D (6 bases). CDR1 is ENHRY, CDR2 SYGVKD, per germline. V lost 4 bases to trimming and J lost 8 bases, with 11 bases between them. This CDR3 contains 13 residues. This CDR3 is CAISGGQGEKLFF. CDR3 nucleotides: TGTGCCATCAGTGGAGGGCAGGGGGAAAAACTGTTTTTT.

This sequence joins TRBV6-5 and TRBJ1-5, with D hard to call. This CDR3 region has 14 residues. Trimming took off 7 bases at V and 0 bases at J, with 10 bases between the two ends. CDR1 and CDR2 (germline): MNHEY, SVGAGI. The CDR3, as DNA: TGTGCCAGCAAGGGAGATAATAGCAATCAGCCCCAGCATTTT. As protein: CASKGDNSNQPQHF.

The J gene is TRBJ1-5, the V gene TRBV7-2; maybe TRBD1 (6 bases). This CDR3 has 15 residues. The V end was cut by 1 base, the J end by 4 bases, with 11 bases between. Germline V lookup: CDR1 SGHTA, CDR2 FQGNSA. CDR3: CASSLVRQGNQPQHF. The DNA of the CDR3 is TGTGCCAGCAGCTTAGTTCGTCAGGGGAATCAGCCCCAGCATTTT.

The gene calls are TRBV12-3 or TRBV12-4 and TRBJ2-7, with TRBD2 matching over 10 bases. The CDR3 totals 12 residues. V shed 6 bases and J 4 bases; nucleotides not matched to a gene: 0. The CDR3: CASRTSGYEQYF. The CDR3 DNA sequence: TGTGCCAGCAGGACTAGCGGGTACGAGCAGTACTTC.

This clone was counted a single time. V usage is TRBV28 and J usage is TRBJ2-5, with 8 bases aligning to TRBD1. The V gene end was trimmed by 6 bases and the J gene end by 2 bases; junction bases not matched to a gene: 8. From germline, CDR1 is MDHEN and CDR2 SYDVKM. CDR3 size: 15 residues. The chain's CDR3 is CASSPGGLSQETQYF. The CDR3 coding sequence is TGTGCCAGCAGCCCAGGGGGCCTTTCTCAAGAGACCCAGTACTTC.

The CDR3 nucleotides read TGTGCCAGCAGCATCGGGGGGATGACCTACAATGAGCAGTTCTTC. Translated: CASSIGGMTYNEQFF. The chain uses TRBV5-4 and TRBJ2-1; TRBD2 matches 7 bases. Germline V gives CDR1 SGHNT, CDR2 YYREEE (reference sequence). The CDR3 is 15 amino acids. The V and J ends lost 4 bases and 2 bases, in that order; junction bases with no gene match: 6.

As concerns this clone: The same CDR3 arises from other DNA sequences in this sample as well. This chain connects TRBV27 to TRBJ2-3; D is uncertain. Trimming pared 5 bases from V and 0 bases from J, leaving 3 bases between. The germline gives CDR1 MNHEY, CDR2 SMNVEV (reference sequence). The length of the CDR3 is 12 residues. The CDR3 reads CASSQSTDTQYF. The CDR3 coding sequence is TGTGCCAGCAGTCAGAGCACAGATACGCAGTATTTT.

The chain combines TRBV7-3 with TRBJ2-3; possibly TRBD1 for D (5 bases). The CDR3 runs 15 residues. V was cut by 8 bases and J by 0 bases, with 15 bases left in between. Germline CDR1 SGHTA, CDR2 FQGTGA. The CDR3 DNA is TGTGCCAGCCGACAGTCCTCCACTAGCACAGATACGCAGTATTTT. This gives the protein CASRQSSTSTDTQYF.

The rearrangement joins TRBV7-8 to TRBJ1-1; TRBD1 is a possible D gene (6 bases). This CDR3 comprises 16 residues. Germline loops: CDR1 SGHVS, CDR2 FQNEAQ. V lost 3 bases to trimming and J lost 7 bases, with 21 bases between them. CDR3 region: CASSFHGDTGYSEAFF. CDR3 DNA: TGTGCCAGCAGCTTCCACGGGGATACAGGGTACAGTGAAGCTTTCTTT.

The chain uses TRBV6-5 and TRBJ1-2; 10 bases fit TRBD1. Germline CDR1 reads MNHEY; CDR2 reads SVGAGI. V trimming: 4 bases; J trimming: 7 bases; junction bases outside the gene matches: 6. This CDR3 contains 14 residues. DNA for the CDR3: TGTGCCAGCAGTTTGGACAGGGGGGAGCTTGGCTACACCTTC. This codes for CASSLDRGELGYTF.

The rearrangement uses TRBV6-1 and TRBJ2-7; 8 bases are a match to TRBD1. CDR1 and CDR2 (germline): MNHNS, SASEGT. The CDR3 has 18 amino acids. J was trimmed by 3 bases and V by 2 bases; bases with no gene match: 15. CDR3 protein: CASSEYPPFPGQDYEQYF. Written as DNA, the CDR3 is TGTGCCAGCAGTGAATATCCCCCTTTTCCGGGACAGGACTACGAGCAGTACTTC.